These 4 T cell receptor beta chains originate from one sample sequenced in a study of T-cell reconstitution after alpha-beta-depleted transplantation in children. Molecular barcoding with unique molecular identifiers was used for the TCRbeta library. TCRdb re-called the PCR reads through MiXCR, storing one row per CDR3 protein. The repertoire holds roughly 89,000 distinct CDR3 sequences, with more than 9% as singletons. The source material was PBMCs from the stem cell graft donor, sampled from the stem cell graft. The source of these receptors is a human donor who donated a stem cell graft to a child with inherited bone marrow failure.

This clonotype was detected many times. This chain connects TRBV12-3 or TRBV12-4 to TRBJ1-6; D may be TRBD1 (6 bases). The CDR3 spans 14 residues. V dropped 2 bases and J dropped 6 bases, with 8 bases sitting between them. CDR3 DNA: TGTGCCAGCAGTTTATCAGGGGTTAATTCACCCCTCCACTTT. Translated, it gives CASSLSGVNSPLHF.

This clonotype was detected ten times or more. V is TRBV15 and J is TRBJ2-1; 7 nucleotides align to TRBD2. The V segment lost 5 bases and the J segment 6 bases; nucleotides outside the gene matches: 4. The CDR3 is 13 amino acids. Germline values: CDR1 LNHNV, CDR2 YYDKDF (reference sequence). CDR3 sequence reads: CATSPGGVNEQFF. CDR3 nucleotides: TGTGCCACCAGCCCGGGGGGAGTCAATGAGCAGTTCTTC. The full variable domain, with the rest looked up from reference TRBV15 and TRBJ2-1, is DAMVIQNPRYQVTQFGKPVTLSCSQTLNHNVMYWYQQKSSQAPKLLFHYYDKDFNNEADTPDNFQSRRPNTSFCFLDIRSPGLGDTAMYLCATSPGGVNEQFFGPGTRLTVL.

This clonotype was counted ten times or more. The chain uses TRBV5-1 and TRBJ2-1; 7 nucleotides line up with TRBD1. The CDR3 covers 16 residues. V dropped 0 bases and J dropped 4; count of bases not matched to a gene: 7. Germline V CDR1 and CDR2: SGHRS, YFSETQ. For the CDR3, the DNA is TGCGCCAGCAGCTTGGCCTGGGGACAGAAATACAATGAGCAGTTCTTC. This sequence encodes CASSLAWGQKYNEQFF. The full variable domain, completed using reference TRBV5-1 and TRBJ2-1, is KAGVTQTPRYLIKTRGQQVTLSCSPISGHRSVSWYQQTPGQGLQFLFEYFSETQRNKGNFPGRFSGRQFSNSRSEMNVSTLELGDSALYLCASSLAWGQKYNEQFFGPGTRLTVL.

In its sample, this clonotype was seen many times. This chain uses TRBV20-1 with TRBJ2-3, with TRBD2 identical over 7 bases. Per the germline V gene, CDR1 is DFQATT and CDR2 is SNEGSKA (reference sequence). There are 13 residues in the CDR3. V was clipped by 7 bases and J by 1 base; unmatched bases: 5. The CDR3 loop reads CSVPRGGTDTQYF. CDR3 in DNA: TGCAGTGTTCCTCGGGGGGGCACAGATACGCAGTATTTT.